This TCR beta chain was sequenced during a study of technical replicates of blood from a handful of donors. The CDR3 covers 15 residues. The germline CDR1 and CDR2 sequences are MDHEN and SYDVKM. Unmatched junction bases numbered 10, after V lost 8 bases and J lost 1 base. TCRdb's copy holds only in-frame clones and misses some; the assay was immunoSEQ multiplex PCR. Among approximately 68,000 clones listed, under 98% were seen once. The V gene is TRBV28, the J gene TRBJ1-2; 7 bases match TRBD1. Sequencing was carried out using T cells isolated from PBMCs. The clonotype comes from a human donor in good health. The DNA of the CDR3 is TGTGCCAGCGGTGACAGGGCCCGCTTTAACTATGGCTACACCTTC. Its protein is CASGDRARFNYGYTF.